The present T cell receptor beta chain was sequenced within a study of patients and donors after allogeneic stem cell transplantation. This clonotype has a single count. The germline V and J ends were trimmed by 7 bases and 3 bases, with 19 bases remaining between them. Germline lookup yields CDR1 MNHEY and CDR2 SVGEGT. CDR3 length equals 16 residues. From the RT-PCR reads, TCRdb called clonotypes with MiXCR, one entry per CDR3 protein. The table has about 1,600 distinct CDR3 sequences, roughly 15% seen once. The J gene is TRBJ1-5, the V gene TRBV6-2 or TRBV6-3, with D maybe TRBD1 (5 bases). This clonotype originated in a human donor who was either an allogeneic HSCT recipient or a stem cell or donor lymphocyte infusion donor (not recorded which). It is not recorded whose cells these are; they may come from a transplant donor. Material for sequencing was blood, either unsorted or a sorted T cell fraction (not recorded which). The DNA of the CDR3 is TGTGCCAGCACCCCTCATCGCACAGGACTCAATCAGCCCCAGCATTTT. Its protein product is CASTPHRTGLNQPQHF.